This TCR beta chain is from a study of blood T cell repertoires in COVID-19. At the level of the study: Samples came from the United States, Italy and Spain, spanning acute and convalescent COVID-19. The analysed material was cDNA or gDNA that came from T cells, B-cell-depleted T cells, or PBMCs.

Generated by immunoSEQ multiplex PCR, the TCRdb table keeps only in-frame clones and is missing some. Counted here are some 190,000 clones, more than 80% occurring once; the ten biggest clones make up just under 8.5%. The CDR3 extends over 16 amino acids. J lost 4 bases, V lost 1 base, and 4 bases had no gene match. Germline V gene lookup returns CDR1 LNHDA and CDR2 SQIVND (reference sequence). Sequencing input: peripheral blood. The receptor's source is a woman aged 60-70 years with acute or convalescent COVID-19. V gene TRBV19 combines with J gene TRBJ1-4; 9 bases map to TRBD1. The CDR3 here is CASSIGQGGFNEKLFF. The CDR3 bases are TGTGCCAGTAGTATAGGACAGGGGGGTTTTAATGAAAAACTGTTTTTT.